A selection of T cell receptor beta chains follows, all from one sample in a study of cytomegalovirus exposure and HLA in healthy donors. Clones were read by immunoSEQ multiplex PCR, and TCRdb kept only the in-frame ones, dropping some. The data hold over 150,000 clones, with about four fifths observed a single time. Source material: PBMCs. Receptor source: a woman aged 45 to 65 in good health and CMV-seronegative. Both conserved end residues are part of each CDR3. Each record gives: J gene, V gene, clone size, D gene, CDR3 protein, CDR3 DNA. A D gene is named only where the DNA matches it firmly. Clone sizes are given selectively: once, few, many, or a class where the clone is expanded.

j_gene: TRBJ1-2; v_gene: TRBV6-5; abundance: -; d_gene: TRBD1; CDR3aa: CASSYSMAQGEGYTF; CDR3nt: TGTGCCAGCAGTTACTCGATGGCACAGGGGGAAGGCTACACCTTC
j_gene: TRBJ1-1; v_gene: TRBV2; abundance: -; d_gene: -; CDR3aa: CASTTNLRVTEAFF; CDR3nt: TGTGCCAGCACTACAAACCTCCGGGTTACTGAAGCTTTCTTT
j_gene: TRBJ2-1; v_gene: TRBV5-4; abundance: -; d_gene: TRBD2; CDR3aa: CASSQDGTRWANEQFF; CDR3nt: TGTGCCAGCAGCCAGGATGGGACTAGGTGGGCCAATGAGCAGTTCTTC
j_gene: TRBJ2-1; v_gene: TRBV9; abundance: -; d_gene: -; CDR3aa: CASSPADLSYNEQFF; CDR3nt: TGTGCCAGCAGCCCAGCGGACCTCTCCTACAATGAGCAGTTCTTC
j_gene: TRBJ1-1; v_gene: TRBV7-9; abundance: -; d_gene: -; CDR3aa: CSSSLRAVQSNTEAFF; CDR3nt: TGTTCCAGCAGCTTAAGAGCGGTACAGTCAAACACTGAAGCTTTCTTT
j_gene: TRBJ1-1; v_gene: TRBV19; abundance: -; d_gene: -; CDR3aa: CATLEGAGGMNTEAFF; CDR3nt: TGTGCCACCCTAGAAGGGGCGGGGGGGATGAACACTGAAGCTTTCTTT
j_gene: TRBJ2-5; v_gene: TRBV7-9; abundance: few; d_gene: -; CDR3aa: CSSSPPGETQYF; CDR3nt: TGTTCCAGCAGCCCCCCGGGAGAGACCCAGTACTTC
j_gene: TRBJ2-5; v_gene: TRBV6-6; abundance: once; d_gene: TRBD1; CDR3aa: CASSWGQAIFQETQYF; CDR3nt: TGTGCCAGCAGTTGGGGACAGGCCATTTTCCAAGAGACCCAGTACTTC
j_gene: TRBJ2-3; v_gene: TRBV27; abundance: -; d_gene: -; CDR3aa: CASTRRQGTDTQYF; CDR3nt: TGTGCCAGCACTCGAAGACAGGGCACAGATACGCAGTATTTT
j_gene: TRBJ1-3; v_gene: TRBV7-7; abundance: -; d_gene: -; CDR3aa: CASSLSPGSGNTIYF; CDR3nt: TGTGCCAGCAGCTTATCCCCGGGCTCTGGAAACACCATATATTTT
j_gene: TRBJ1-5; v_gene: TRBV28; abundance: -; d_gene: TRBD1; CDR3aa: CASSWDRGQPQHF; CDR3nt: TGTGCCAGCAGCTGGGACAGGGGTCAGCCCCAGCATTTT
j_gene: TRBJ1-3; v_gene: TRBV18; abundance: once; d_gene: -; CDR3aa: CASSPSTDSGNTIYF; CDR3nt: TGTGCCAGCTCACCAAGCACAGACTCTGGAAACACCATATATTTT
j_gene: TRBJ1-5; v_gene: TRBV27; abundance: -; d_gene: -; CDR3aa: CASKSGGVGNQPQHF; CDR3nt: TGTGCCAGCAAATCAGGCGGGGTTGGCAATCAGCCCCAGCATTTT
j_gene: TRBJ1-5; v_gene: TRBV19; abundance: -; d_gene: -; CDR3aa: CASSIVENQPQHF; CDR3nt: TGTGCCAGTAGTATCGTAGAAAATCAGCCCCAGCATTTT
j_gene: TRBJ2-5; v_gene: TRBV9; abundance: -; d_gene: -; CDR3aa: CASSPGLTQETQYF; CDR3nt: TGTGCCAGCAGCCCCGGACTAACTCAAGAGACCCAGTACTTC
j_gene: TRBJ1-1; v_gene: TRBV21-1; abundance: -; d_gene: -; CDR3aa: CASNVLGAGTEAFF; CDR3nt: TGTGCCAGCAACGTGCTGGGGGCAGGGACTGAAGCTTTCTTT
j_gene: TRBJ2-1; v_gene: TRBV15; abundance: -; d_gene: -; CDR3aa: CATSPPGRGDNEQFF; CDR3nt: TGTGCCACCAGCCCCCCGGGGAGGGGGGACAATGAGCAGTTCTTC
j_gene: TRBJ1-3; v_gene: TRBV6-6; abundance: -; d_gene: -; CDR3aa: CASSFDRASGNTIYF; CDR3nt: TGTGCCAGCAGTTTTGACAGAGCCTCTGGAAACACCATATATTTT
j_gene: TRBJ1-2; v_gene: TRBV6-5; abundance: once; d_gene: TRBD1; CDR3aa: CASSYSKDRGDYGYTF; CDR3nt: TGTGCCAGCAGTTACTCAAAGGACAGGGGGGACTATGGCTACACCTTC
j_gene: TRBJ2-5; v_gene: TRBV30; abundance: -; d_gene: TRBD2; CDR3aa: CAWGLAGVGETQYF; CDR3nt: TGTGCCTGGGGACTAGCGGGAGTCGGAGAGACCCAGTACTTC
j_gene: TRBJ2-3; v_gene: TRBV19; abundance: few; d_gene: TRBD2; CDR3aa: CASSLLAGVGSDTQYF; CDR3nt: TGTGCCAGTAGTCTGCTAGCGGGAGTAGGGTCAGATACGCAGTATTTT
j_gene: TRBJ2-7; v_gene: TRBV5-6; abundance: -; d_gene: TRBD2; CDR3aa: CASSLGLAGGYYEQYF; CDR3nt: TGTGCCAGCAGCTTAGGACTAGCGGGGGGATACTACGAGCAGTACTTC
j_gene: TRBJ2-3; v_gene: TRBV6-4; abundance: -; d_gene: -; CDR3aa: CASSDSGGSGDTQYF; CDR3nt: TGTGCCAGCAGTGACTCCGGCGGGTCGGGGGATACGCAGTATTTT
j_gene: TRBJ1-2; v_gene: TRBV7-9; abundance: -; d_gene: TRBD1; CDR3aa: CASSSQTGAYGYTF; CDR3nt: TGTGCCAGCAGCAGTCAGACAGGGGCCTATGGCTACACCTTC
j_gene: TRBJ1-5; v_gene: TRBV30; abundance: -; d_gene: -; CDR3aa: CAWSTGQPQHF; CDR3nt: TGTGCCTGGTCCACCGGGCAGCCCCAGCATTTT
j_gene: TRBJ2-3; v_gene: TRBV10-3; abundance: once; d_gene: TRBD1; CDR3aa: CAITSPGQGTDTQYF; CDR3nt: TGTGCCATCACTTCGCCGGGACAGGGGACAGATACGCAGTATTTT
j_gene: TRBJ2-3; v_gene: TRBV2; abundance: once; d_gene: -; CDR3aa: CASSGRTDTQYF; CDR3nt: TGTGCCAGCAGTGGGAGGACAGATACGCAGTATTTT
j_gene: TRBJ2-1; v_gene: TRBV5-4; abundance: -; d_gene: TRBD1; CDR3aa: CASTRYRGSEQFF; CDR3nt: TGTGCCAGCACCAGGTACAGGGGGAGTGAGCAGTTCTTC
j_gene: TRBJ1-2; v_gene: TRBV18; abundance: -; d_gene: TRBD1; CDR3aa: CASSPRTGPYGYTF; CDR3nt: TGTGCCAGCTCACCGAGGACAGGGCCCTATGGCTACACCTTC
j_gene: TRBJ1-4; v_gene: TRBV23-1; abundance: -; d_gene: -; CDR3aa: CASSQRGLQATNEKLFF; CDR3nt: TGCGCCAGCAGTCAAAGGGGACTCCAGGCAACTAATGAAAAACTGTTTTTT
j_gene: TRBJ1-2; v_gene: TRBV9; abundance: -; d_gene: -; CDR3aa: CASSVDSNYGYTF; CDR3nt: TGTGCCAGCAGCGTGGACAGTAACTATGGCTACACCTTC
j_gene: TRBJ1-4; v_gene: TRBV2; abundance: -; d_gene: -; CDR3aa: CASSEPRGRNEKLFF; CDR3nt: TGTGCCAGCAGTGAACCCAGGGGACGGAATGAAAAACTGTTTTTT
j_gene: TRBJ2-3; v_gene: TRBV27; abundance: -; d_gene: -; CDR3aa: CASSLWSGARTDTQYF; CDR3nt: TGTGCCAGCAGTTTATGGTCAGGGGCGCGCACAGATACGCAGTATTTT
j_gene: TRBJ2-7; v_gene: TRBV4-2; abundance: once; d_gene: -; CDR3aa: CASSQERTEPYEQYF; CDR3nt: TGTGCCAGCAGCCAAGAAAGGACAGAACCGTACGAGCAGTACTTC
j_gene: TRBJ2-1; v_gene: TRBV9; abundance: -; d_gene: -; CDR3aa: CASSVGANNEQFF; CDR3nt: TGTGCCAGCAGCGTCGGAGCTAACAATGAGCAGTTCTTC
j_gene: TRBJ1-2; v_gene: TRBV5-4; abundance: -; d_gene: -; CDR3aa: CASSLAGRDYGYTF; CDR3nt: TGTGCCAGCAGCTTGGCAGGGCGAGACTATGGCTACACCTTC
j_gene: TRBJ2-2; v_gene: TRBV5-1; abundance: -; d_gene: -; CDR3aa: CASSEQGSTGELFF; CDR3nt: TGCGCCAGCAGCGAACAGGGTTCGACCGGGGAGCTGTTTTTT
j_gene: TRBJ1-5; v_gene: TRBV10-3; abundance: -; d_gene: -; CDR3aa: CAISERVDQPQHF; CDR3nt: TGTGCCATCAGTGAGCGAGTCGATCAGCCCCAGCATTTT
j_gene: TRBJ2-7; v_gene: TRBV28; abundance: -; d_gene: TRBD1; CDR3aa: CASKSVSTGADPEQYF; CDR3nt: TGTGCCAGCAAATCGGTTTCTACAGGGGCCGATCCCGAGCAGTACTTC
j_gene: TRBJ1-1; v_gene: TRBV9; abundance: -; d_gene: -; CDR3aa: CASSVTGRTEAFF; CDR3nt: TGTGCCAGCAGCGTAACAGGGCGCACTGAAGCTTTCTTT
j_gene: TRBJ1-2; v_gene: TRBV9; abundance: -; d_gene: TRBD1; CDR3aa: CASTLQGADGYTF; CDR3nt: TGTGCCAGCACCCTCCAGGGGGCGGATGGCTACACCTTC
j_gene: TRBJ1-4; v_gene: TRBV6-5; abundance: -; d_gene: TRBD1; CDR3aa: CASSLGYDRENEKLFF; CDR3nt: TGTGCCAGCAGTTTAGGTTACGACAGGGAGAATGAAAAACTGTTTTTT
j_gene: TRBJ2-5; v_gene: TRBV5-4; abundance: -; d_gene: TRBD2; CDR3aa: CASSLDGRAGGTQYF; CDR3nt: TGTGCCAGCAGCTTGGACGGGAGGGCGGGCGGGACCCAGTACTTC
j_gene: TRBJ2-3; v_gene: TRBV10-3; abundance: -; d_gene: TRBD2; CDR3aa: CAISEGLAGRTDTQYF; CDR3nt: TGTGCCATCAGTGAGGGACTAGCGGGACGCACAGATACGCAGTATTTT
j_gene: TRBJ2-1; v_gene: TRBV9; abundance: few; d_gene: -; CDR3aa: CASSAYRDSNEQFF; CDR3nt: TGTGCCAGCAGCGCCTACAGGGATAGCAATGAGCAGTTCTTC
j_gene: TRBJ1-2; v_gene: TRBV19; abundance: -; d_gene: -; CDR3aa: CASSIIQGPSYGYTF; CDR3nt: TGTGCCAGTAGTATTATACAGGGCCCATCATATGGCTACACCTTC
j_gene: TRBJ1-2; v_gene: TRBV2; abundance: -; d_gene: TRBD1; CDR3aa: CASSPQGQGAGNYGYTF; CDR3nt: TGTGCCAGCAGTCCCCAGGGACAGGGGGCAGGAAACTATGGCTACACCTTC